The 23 T cell receptor beta chains presented below share a single source sample, sequenced in a study of multiple sclerosis patients with progressive multifocal leukoencephalopathy. Noted time point: before natalizumab initiation. Profiled with immunoSEQ multiplex PCR; TCRdb holds only in-frame clones, not every one. The sample consists of approximately 31,000 clones, around 89% of them appearing once. Sequenced input: PBMCs. These receptor sequences come from a human donor with multiple sclerosis.

V and J are TRBV7-9 and TRBJ1-4; 8 positions match TRBD1. The CDR3 runs 14 residues. Germline V gene data show CDR1 as SEHNR and CDR2 as FQNEAQ (reference sequence). Trimming took 4 bases from V and 8 from J; bases not matched to a gene: 6. CDR3 in DNA: TGTGCCAGCAGCTCCGGGACAGGCGGCGAAAAACTGTTTTTT. Encoded protein: CASSSGTGGEKLFF.

This rearrangement joins TRBV28 to TRBJ1-5, with D unclear. There are 13 residues in the CDR3. V lost 5 bases, J lost 5 bases, and 10 bases lay in between. Germline CDR1 reads MDHEN; CDR2 reads SYDVKM. CDR3 DNA: TGTGCCAGCAGTCCACACGGGGATCAGCCCCAGCATTTT. This encodes CASSPHGDQPQHF.

The V call is TRBV27, the J call TRBJ2-7, with TRBD1 as a possible D gene (5 bases). CDR3 length: 12 residues. CDR1 and CDR2 from the germline V gene are MNHEY and SMNVEV (reference sequence). The germline V and J ends were trimmed by 5 bases and 3 bases, with 8 bases remaining between them. Here the CDR3 reads CASSDSFYEQYF. The CDR3 nucleotides read TGTGCCAGCAGTGACAGCTTCTACGAGCAGTACTTC.

The chain recombines TRBV27 with TRBJ2-1; D is unresolved. The CDR3 runs to 13 residues. The germline CDR1 and CDR2 sequences are MNHEY and SMNVEV (reference sequence). Trimming stripped 2 bases from V and 9 bases from J, with 11 bases between. The CDR3, as DNA: TGTGCCAGCAGTTTAGCCCCTAGTATTGAGCAGTTCTTC. Residues: CASSLAPSIEQFF.

This rearrangement joins TRBV25-1 to TRBJ1-6; maybe TRBD1 (5 bases). V lost 5 bases and J lost 8, with 13 bases in between. Germline CDR1 MGHDK, CDR2 SYGVNS. CDR3 length equals 14 residues. CDR3 loop: CASSFRDPHSPLHF. The CDR3 nucleotides read TGTGCCAGCAGTTTTCGGGACCCACATTCACCCCTCCACTTT. The full variable domain, with the rest looked up from reference TRBV25-1 and TRBJ1-6, is EADIYQTPRYLVIGTGKKITLECSQTMGHDKMYWYQQDPGMELHLIHYSYGVNSTEKGDLSSESTVSRIRTEHFPLTLESARPSHTSQYLCASSFRDPHSPLHFGNGTRLTVT.

The chain recombines TRBV7-2 with TRBJ2-2, with TRBD1 matching 7 bases. The length of the CDR3 is 16 residues. Germline V gene sequence: CDR1 SGHTA, CDR2 FQGNSA. With 1 base clipped from V and 1 base from J, the junction kept 3 bases outside the gene matches. DNA for the CDR3: TGTGCCAGCAGCTTAGAGAGGACAGGGAACACCGGGGAGCTGTTTTTT. As protein: CASSLERTGNTGELFF.

The chain carries TRBV15 and TRBJ1-2; maybe TRBD1 (6 bases). The CDR3 totals 15 residues. From germline, CDR1 is LNHNV and CDR2 YYDKDF (reference sequence). Trimming took 1 base from V and 1 from J, leaving 10 bases between them. The CDR3 nucleotides are TGTGCCACCAGCAGAGGTCAGGGGTTTAACTATGGCTACACCTTC. Residues: CATSRGQGFNYGYTF.

The chain has TRBV9 and TRBJ2-1, with D perhaps matching TRBD2 (5 bases). Germline V gene sequence: CDR1 SGDLS, CDR2 YYNGEE. Trimming left V 0 bases short and J 8 bases short, with 15 bases between. This CDR3 region has 15 residues. CDR3 DNA: TGTGCCAGCAGCGTAGTGGGCGGGTCATACGATGAGCAGTTCTTC. As protein: CASSVVGGSYDEQFF.

The chain has TRBV27 and TRBJ2-7; no clear D. There are 13 residues in the CDR3. Trimming took 5 bases from V and 4 from J, leaving 12 bases between them. CDR1 and CDR2 from the germline V gene are MNHEY and SMNVEV (reference sequence). The CDR3 loop is CASSPIRSYEQYF. Here the CDR3 DNA reads TGTGCCAGCAGTCCGATCCGGTCTTACGAGCAGTACTTC.

The chain couples TRBV27 to TRBJ2-2; D gene ambiguous. CDR3 size: 12 residues. Trimming shortened V by 5 bases and J by 6 bases, and 7 bases separated the two germline ends. Germline V gene data show CDR1 as MNHEY and CDR2 as SMNVEV (reference sequence). The CDR3 region is CASSGASGELFF. In DNA, the CDR3 is TGTGCCAGCAGTGGAGCGTCCGGGGAGCTGTTTTTT.

V is TRBV6-1 and J is TRBJ2-7, with D perhaps TRBD2 (5 bases). Trimming took 4 bases from V and 4 from J, leaving 5 bases between them. This CDR3 has 11 amino acids. Germline CDR1 and CDR2: MNHNS and SASEGT. The CDR3 nucleotides are TGTGCCAGCAGTGGGGAGTACGAGCAGTACTTC. Translation gives CASSGEYEQYF.

This clone appeared once. This chain connects TRBV21-1 to TRBJ1-6; TRBD1, the table's D call, lacks a check against the DNA. TRBV21-1 is a listed pseudogene. The CDR3 totals 16 residues. The CDR3 nucleotides are TGTGCCAGCAGCAAGACAGGGGTCGAATATAATTCACCCCTCCACTTT. Translating it yields CASSKTGVEYNSPLHF.

This sequence joins TRBV4-2 and TRBJ2-3; possible D gene TRBD2, 6 bases. The germline V gene encodes CDR1 LGHNA and CDR2 YNFKEQ. Trimming stripped 6 bases from V and 2 bases from J, with 12 bases between. The CDR3 extends over 14 amino acids. The CDR3 region is CASRSSGDTDTQYF. The CDR3 coding sequence is TGTGCCAGCAGGAGTAGCGGTGACACAGATACGCAGTATTTT.

The chain employs TRBV10-2 and TRBJ1-4; D unclear. The CDR3 is 15 amino acids. Trimming left V 3 bases short and J 8 bases short, with 16 bases between. Germline CDR1 reads WSHSY; CDR2 reads SAAADI. CDR3 nucleotides: TGCGCCAGCAGTGAAAGAGGTCTTAAAGGAGAAAAACTGTTTTTT. Translation gives CASSERGLKGEKLFF.

The chain uses TRBV29-1 and TRBJ1-5, with D hard to call. Per germline, CDR1 SQVTM and CDR2 ANQGSEA. Between the trimmed V and J ends, which lost 6 bases and 4 bases, there was a span of 7 bases. The CDR3 runs to 11 residues. CDR3 bases: TGCAGCGTAGGTGGGAATCAGCCCCAGCATTTT. Translated, it gives CSVGGNQPQHF.

Here the CDR3 DNA reads TGTGCCAGCAGCTTAACCCAGGTTGGGACTGAAGCTTTCTTT. Translation: CASSLTQVGTEAFF. The chain links TRBV7-3 to TRBJ1-1; D is unresolved. CDR1 is SGHTA, CDR2 FQGTGA, per germline. V was trimmed by 0 bases and J by 5 bases, leaving 10 bases between them. The CDR3 sequence is 14 residues long.

V is TRBV20-1 and J is TRBJ2-1, with a tentative D call TRBD2 (6 bases). The V end lost 7 bases, the J end lost 10 bases, and 14 bases lay between the germline ends. Germline V gene sequence: CDR1 DFQATT, CDR2 SNEGSKA (reference sequence). CDR3 length equals 11 residues. As DNA, the CDR3 is TGCAGTGTCACCCTAGCGCTCGAGCAGTTCTTC. Encoded protein: CSVTLALEQFF.

This chain joins TRBV5-4 and TRBJ2-1; D is undetermined. V gave up 2 bases and J gave up 2 bases, with 14 bases separating them. Germline V lookup: CDR1 SGHNT, CDR2 YYREEE (reference sequence). The CDR3 sequence is 16 residues long. In DNA, the CDR3 is TGTGCCAGCAGCTTCTTCCGCCAGTATCCCTACAATGAGCAGTTCTTC. Encoded protein: CASSFFRQYPYNEQFF.

The J gene is TRBJ1-1, the V gene TRBV27; no clear D gene. From germline, CDR1 is MNHEY and CDR2 SMNVEV (reference sequence). Trimming left V 5 bases short and J 0 bases short, with 13 bases between. The length of the CDR3 is 15 residues. CDR3 region: CASSPDKFVNTEAFF. Here the CDR3 DNA reads TGTGCCAGCAGTCCTGATAAGTTCGTGAACACTGAAGCTTTCTTT.

This chain links TRBV7-9 with TRBJ1-2, with D maybe TRBD1 (6 bases). Per the germline V gene, CDR1 is SEHNR and CDR2 is FQNEAQ (reference sequence). The ends were cut back, 5 bases at V and 0 bases at J, with 13 bases in the middle. The CDR3 extends over 15 amino acids. The CDR3 DNA reads as TGTGCCAGCAGCGAACAGGGCCCCGCTAACTATGGCTACACCTTC. Amino acid sequence: CASSEQGPANYGYTF.

The chain uses TRBV2 and TRBJ1-1, with a possible D match to TRBD1 (5 bases). Looked up from germline, CDR1 is SNHLY and CDR2 is FYNNEI. This CDR3 comprises 15 residues. Trimming stripped 4 bases from V and 4 bases from J, with 16 bases between. CDR3 in DNA: TGTGCCAGCAGTGTCCAGGGAGGTTCGGGCACTGAAGCTTTCTTT. The encoded protein is CASSVQGGSGTEAFF.

J is TRBJ2-5 and V is TRBV5-6; TRBD1 is a possible D gene (6 bases). Between the trimmed V and J ends, which lost 0 bases and 5 bases, there was a span of 20 bases. In germline, CDR1 is SGHDT, CDR2 YYEEEE. This CDR3 is built from 17 residues. Written as DNA, the CDR3 is TGTGCCAGCAGCTTGGTGTTGGGGCAGGGGAGTTCGGAGACCCAGTACTTC. Its protein product is CASSLVLGQGSSETQYF.

V is TRBV5-5 and J is TRBJ2-1; D is uncertain. V gave up 4 bases and J gave up 10 bases, with 12 bases separating them. Germline CDR1 and CDR2: SGHKS and YYEKEE (reference sequence). The CDR3 runs to 12 residues. The CDR3 DNA reads as TGTGCCAGCAGCGTGGGAATGAAGGAGCAGTTCTTC. Amino acids: CASSVGMKEQFF.